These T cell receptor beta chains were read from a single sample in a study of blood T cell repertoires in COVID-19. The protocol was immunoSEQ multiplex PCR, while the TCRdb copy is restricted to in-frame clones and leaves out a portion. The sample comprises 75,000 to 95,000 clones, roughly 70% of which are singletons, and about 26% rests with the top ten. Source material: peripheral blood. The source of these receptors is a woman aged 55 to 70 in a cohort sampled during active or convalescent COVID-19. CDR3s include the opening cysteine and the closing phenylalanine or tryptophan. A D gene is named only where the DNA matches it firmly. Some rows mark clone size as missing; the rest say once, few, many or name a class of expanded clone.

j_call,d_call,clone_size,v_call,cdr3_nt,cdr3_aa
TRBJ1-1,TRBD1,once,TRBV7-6,TGTGCCAGCAGCCGCGACAGGGACACTGAAGCTTTCTTT,CASSRDRDTEAFF
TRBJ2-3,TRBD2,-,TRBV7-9,TGTGCCAGCAGCTTAGCGGCTAGCGGTACCCATACGCAGTATTTT,CASSLAASGTHTQYF
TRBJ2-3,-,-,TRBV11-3,TGTGCCAGCAGCCTCGGGACTTCCGGCACCACAGATACGCAGTATTTT,CASSLGTSGTTDTQYF
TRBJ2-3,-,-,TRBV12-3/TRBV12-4,TGTGCCAGCCACGGTGCTAGCACAGATACGCAGTATTTT,CASHGASTDTQYF
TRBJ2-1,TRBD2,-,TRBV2,TGTGCCAGCAGTGACGATAGCGGGGGATCTGGGAATGAGCAGTTCTTC,CASSDDSGGSGNEQFF
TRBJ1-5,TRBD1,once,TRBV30,TGTGCCAATCCCGAGACAGGGCGAAATCAGCCCCAGCATTTT,CANPETGRNQPQHF
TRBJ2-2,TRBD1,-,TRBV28,TGTGCCAGCTCCTCACCCTACAGACAGGGGGAGAACACCGGGGAGCTGTTTTTT,CASSSPYRQGENTGELFF
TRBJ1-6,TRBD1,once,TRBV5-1,TGCGCCAGCAGCCCGGGACAGGGAAATTCACCCCTCCACTTT,CASSPGQGNSPLHF
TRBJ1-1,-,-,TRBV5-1,TGCGCCAGCAGCTTGGACAGGGACACTGAAGCTTTCTTT,CASSLDRDTEAFF
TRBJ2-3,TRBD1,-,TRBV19,TGTGCCAGTAGTCTTCAGGGGGCGCAGACAGATACGCAGTATTTT,CASSLQGAQTDTQYF
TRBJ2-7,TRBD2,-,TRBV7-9,TGTGCCAGCCAACTAGCGGGGGCCTACGAGCAGTACTTC,CASQLAGAYEQYF
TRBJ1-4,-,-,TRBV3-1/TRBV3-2,TGTGCCAGCAGCCAAGGACAGAGAACTAATGAAAAACTGTTTTTT,CASSQGQRTNEKLFF
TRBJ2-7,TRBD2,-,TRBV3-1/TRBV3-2,TGTGCCAGCAGCCCACTAGCGGGGGGGACCTACGAGCAGTACTTC,CASSPLAGGTYEQYF
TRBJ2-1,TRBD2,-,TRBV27,TGTGCCAGCAGTTTAAGGGGTGGCGGGGGATACGAGCAGTTCTTC,CASSLRGGGGYEQFF
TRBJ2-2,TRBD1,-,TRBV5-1,TGCGCCAGCAGCTTGGTAGGACAGGAAAACACCGGGGAGCTGTTTTTT,CASSLVGQENTGELFF
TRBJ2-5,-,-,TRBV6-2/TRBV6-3,TGTGCCAGCAGTTACTCCAGGGGCAAGGAAGAGACCCAGTACTTC,CASSYSRGKEETQYF
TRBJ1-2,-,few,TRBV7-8,TGTGCCAGCAGCTCCCGATTCCGGGACAAGACGAACTATGGCTACACCTTC,CASSSRFRDKTNYGYTF
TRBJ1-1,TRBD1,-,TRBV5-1,TGCGCCAGCAGCTTTACAGGGGCCGGCACTGAAGCTTTCTTT,CASSFTGAGTEAFF
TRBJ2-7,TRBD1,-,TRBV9,TGTGCCAGCAGCGCCGGACAGGGAGGCGAGCAGTACTTC,CASSAGQGGEQYF
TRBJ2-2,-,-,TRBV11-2,TGTGCCAGCAGCCCAAGCCGGACAGATCTCACCGGGGAGCTGTTTTTT,CASSPSRTDLTGELFF
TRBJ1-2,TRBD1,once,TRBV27,TGTGCCAGCAGCCCGACAGGGAATAACTATGGCTACACCTTC,CASSPTGNNYGYTF
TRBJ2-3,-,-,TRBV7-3,TGTGCCAGCAGCCCGGGTGGGCGGGGTCGCACAGATACGCAGTATTTT,CASSPGGRGRTDTQYF
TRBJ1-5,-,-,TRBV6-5,TGTGCCAGCAGCCCCCGACAGGATAGCAATCAGCCCCAGCATTTT,CASSPRQDSNQPQHF
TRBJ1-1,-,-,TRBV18,TGTGCCAGCTCACCTCCTTCCGTGAACACTGAAGCTTTCTTT,CASSPPSVNTEAFF
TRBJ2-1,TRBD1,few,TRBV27,TGTGCCAGCAGTCCCCCCAACAGGGGGTCCTACAATGAGCAGTTCTTC,CASSPPNRGSYNEQFF
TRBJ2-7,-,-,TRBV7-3,TGTGCCAGCAGCTTAGGTGGACAAATCTACGAGCAGTACTTC,CASSLGGQIYEQYF
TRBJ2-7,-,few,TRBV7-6,TGTGCCAGCAGCAAATCCCCGTTAGACCGGGTCAGAGGCTACGAGCAGTACTTC,CASSKSPLDRVRGYEQYF
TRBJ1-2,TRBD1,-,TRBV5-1,TGCGCCAGCAGCCCGGGGACAGGGGGCAGCTATGGCTACACCTTC,CASSPGTGGSYGYTF
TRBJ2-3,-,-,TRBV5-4,TGTGCCAGCAGCTTGGACCCTATCGCAGGACACCTCACAGATACGCAGTATTTT,CASSLDPIAGHLTDTQYF
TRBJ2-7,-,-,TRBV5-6,TGTGCCAGCAGCTCCAGGGGATACGAGCAGTACTTC,CASSSRGYEQYF
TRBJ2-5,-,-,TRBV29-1,TGCAGCGTTGACAAGGGAGTGGGGACCCAGTACTTC,CSVDKGVGTQYF
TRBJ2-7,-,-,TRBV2,TGTGCCAGCAGCCAAGGACTCAACTCCTACGAGCAGTACTTC,CASSQGLNSYEQYF
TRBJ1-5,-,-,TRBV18,TGTGCCAGCTCTCCATCACAGGATCAGCCCCAGCATTTT,CASSPSQDQPQHF
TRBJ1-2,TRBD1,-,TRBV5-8,TGTGCCAGCAGCCTTGACAGGGGGCGCGTCTATGGCTACACCTTC,CASSLDRGRVYGYTF
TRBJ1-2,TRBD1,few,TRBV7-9,TGTGCCAGCAGCTTAGGGAAACAGGGGGCAGGCTATGGCTACACCTTC,CASSLGKQGAGYGYTF
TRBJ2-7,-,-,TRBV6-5,TGTGCAAGTCGGGGACTTTCCTCCTACGAGCAGTACTTC,CASRGLSSYEQYF
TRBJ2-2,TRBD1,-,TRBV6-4,TGTGCCAGCAGCGAGACCGGGACAGGGAACACCGGGGAGCTGTTTTTT,CASSETGTGNTGELFF
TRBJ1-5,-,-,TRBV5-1,TGCGCCAGCAGTCCGGACGGGGGGAATCAGCCCCAGCATTTT,CASSPDGGNQPQHF
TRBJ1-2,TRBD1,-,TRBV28,TGTGCCAGCAGGACAGGGGGGGACTATGGCTACACCTTC,CASRTGGDYGYTF
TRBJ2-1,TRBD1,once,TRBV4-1,TGCGCCAGCAGCCAACCTCTCCGGGACAGGGGGTTTAATGAGCAGTTCTTC,CASSQPLRDRGFNEQFF
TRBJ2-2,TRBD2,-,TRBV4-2,TGTGCCAGCAGCCAGGCGGGACTAGCGGGGGCCTACACCGGGGAGCTGTTTTTT,CASSQAGLAGAYTGELFF